This T cell receptor (beta chain) was found in a study of blood T cell repertoires in COVID-19. Across the whole study: The United States, Italy and Spain were the sources of the acute and convalescent COVID-19 samples. The cDNA or gDNA used as material had been derived from T cells, B-cell-depleted T cells, or PBMCs.

Trimming took 4 bases from V and 3 from J; bases not matched to a gene: 11. This CDR3 is 16 amino acids long. Germline V CDR1 and CDR2: SGHDT, YYEEEE. Per the authors' pipeline: Cell counts per sample came from amplifying reference gene primers. Profiled with immunoSEQ multiplex PCR; TCRdb holds only in-frame clones, not every one. V, J and clone size were drawn from that table, and D and trimming were deduced from the DNA. This sample has 90,000 to 100,000 clones, with 84% found just once. The specimen sequenced was peripheral blood. The chain employs TRBV5-6 and TRBJ2-3; TRBD2 matches at 7 bases. The receptor was isolated from a man aged 70-80 years with active or convalescent COVID-19. The CDR3 DNA is TGTGCCAGCAGCCCTCCGTGGGGGGGTTCAACAGATACGCAGTATTTT. Translated: CASSPPWGGSTDTQYF.